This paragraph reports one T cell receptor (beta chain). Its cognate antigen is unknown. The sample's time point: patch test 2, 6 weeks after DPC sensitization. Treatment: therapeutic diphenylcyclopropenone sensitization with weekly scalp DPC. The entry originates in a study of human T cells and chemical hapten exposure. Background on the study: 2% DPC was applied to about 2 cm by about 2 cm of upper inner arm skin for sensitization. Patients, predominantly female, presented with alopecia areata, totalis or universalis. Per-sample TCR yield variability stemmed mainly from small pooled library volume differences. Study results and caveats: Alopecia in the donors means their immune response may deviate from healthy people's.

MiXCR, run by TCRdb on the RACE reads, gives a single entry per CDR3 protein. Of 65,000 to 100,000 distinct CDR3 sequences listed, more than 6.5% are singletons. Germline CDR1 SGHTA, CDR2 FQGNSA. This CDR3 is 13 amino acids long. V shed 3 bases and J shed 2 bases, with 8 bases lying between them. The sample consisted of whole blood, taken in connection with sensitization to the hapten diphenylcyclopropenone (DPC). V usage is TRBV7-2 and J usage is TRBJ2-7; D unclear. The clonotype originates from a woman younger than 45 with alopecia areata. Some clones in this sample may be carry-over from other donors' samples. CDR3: CASSLKSAYEQYF. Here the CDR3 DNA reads TGTGCCAGCAGCTTGAAATCCGCCTACGAGCAGTACTTC.